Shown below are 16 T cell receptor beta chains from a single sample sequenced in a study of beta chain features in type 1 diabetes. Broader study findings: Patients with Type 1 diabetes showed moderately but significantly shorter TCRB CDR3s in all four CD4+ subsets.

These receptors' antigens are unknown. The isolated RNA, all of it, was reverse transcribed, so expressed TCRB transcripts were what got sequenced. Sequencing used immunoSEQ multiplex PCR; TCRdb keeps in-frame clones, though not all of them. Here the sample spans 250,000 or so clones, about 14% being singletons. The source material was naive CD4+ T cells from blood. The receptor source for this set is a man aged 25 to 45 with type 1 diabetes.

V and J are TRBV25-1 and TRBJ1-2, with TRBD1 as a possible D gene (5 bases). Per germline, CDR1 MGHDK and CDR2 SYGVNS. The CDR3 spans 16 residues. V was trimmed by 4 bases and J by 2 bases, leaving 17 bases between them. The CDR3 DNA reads TGTGCCAGCAGTGCATCCGGGACCCGGGAGAACTATGGCTACACCTTC. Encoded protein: CASSASGTRENYGYTF.

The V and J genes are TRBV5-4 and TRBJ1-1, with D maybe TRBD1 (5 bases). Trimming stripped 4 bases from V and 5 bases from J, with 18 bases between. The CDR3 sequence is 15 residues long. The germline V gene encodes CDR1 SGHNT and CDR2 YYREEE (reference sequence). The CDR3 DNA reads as TGTGCCAGCAGCCCCCCCCCGGCCCCAGGGACTGAAGCTTTCTTT. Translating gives CASSPPPAPGTEAFF.

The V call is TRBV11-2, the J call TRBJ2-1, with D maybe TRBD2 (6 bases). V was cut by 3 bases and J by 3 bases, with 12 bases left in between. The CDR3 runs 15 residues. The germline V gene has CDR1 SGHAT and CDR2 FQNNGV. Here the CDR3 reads CASSFGGLLYNEQFF. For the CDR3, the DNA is TGTGCCAGCAGCTTCGGGGGACTCCTCTACAATGAGCAGTTCTTC.

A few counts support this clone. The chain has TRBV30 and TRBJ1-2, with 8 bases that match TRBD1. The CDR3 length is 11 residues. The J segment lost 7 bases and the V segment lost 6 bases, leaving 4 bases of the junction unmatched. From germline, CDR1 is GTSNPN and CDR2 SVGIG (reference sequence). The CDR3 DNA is TGTGCCTGCCACAGGGGGATTGGCTACACCTTC. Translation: CACHRGIGYTF.

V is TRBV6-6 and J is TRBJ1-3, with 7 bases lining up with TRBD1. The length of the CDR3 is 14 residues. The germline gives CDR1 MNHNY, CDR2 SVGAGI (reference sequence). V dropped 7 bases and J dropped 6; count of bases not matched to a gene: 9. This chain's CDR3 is CASTDRAGINTIYF. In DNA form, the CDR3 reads TGTGCCAGCACCGACAGGGCAGGGATAAACACCATATATTTT.

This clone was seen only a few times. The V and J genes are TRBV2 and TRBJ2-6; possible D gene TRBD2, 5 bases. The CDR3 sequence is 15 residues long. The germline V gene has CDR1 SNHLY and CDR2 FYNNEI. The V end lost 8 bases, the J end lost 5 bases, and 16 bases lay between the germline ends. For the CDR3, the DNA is TGTGCCAGCTCTCCGCTAGCCCAAAGGGCCAACGTCCTGACTTTC. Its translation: CASSPLAQRANVLTF.

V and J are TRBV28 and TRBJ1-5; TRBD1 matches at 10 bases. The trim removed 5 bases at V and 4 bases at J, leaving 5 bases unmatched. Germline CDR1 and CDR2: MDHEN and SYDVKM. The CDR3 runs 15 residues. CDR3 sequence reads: CASSGSGQGNQPQHF. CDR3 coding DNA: TGTGCCAGCAGTGGATCGGGACAGGGGAATCAGCCCCAGCATTTT. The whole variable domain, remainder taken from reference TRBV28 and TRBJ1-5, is DVKVTQSSRYLVKRTGEKVFLECVQDMDHENMFWYRQDPGLGLRLIYFSYDVKMKEKGDIPEGYSVSREKKERFSLILESASTNQTSMYLCASSGSGQGNQPQHFGDGTRLSIL.

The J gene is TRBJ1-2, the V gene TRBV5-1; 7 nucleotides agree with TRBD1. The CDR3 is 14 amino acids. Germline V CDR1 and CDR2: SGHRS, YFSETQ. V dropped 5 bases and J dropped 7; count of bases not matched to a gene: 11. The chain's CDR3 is CASREGATTSGYTF. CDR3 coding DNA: TGCGCCAGCAGGGAGGGGGCCACGACGTCTGGCTACACCTTC.

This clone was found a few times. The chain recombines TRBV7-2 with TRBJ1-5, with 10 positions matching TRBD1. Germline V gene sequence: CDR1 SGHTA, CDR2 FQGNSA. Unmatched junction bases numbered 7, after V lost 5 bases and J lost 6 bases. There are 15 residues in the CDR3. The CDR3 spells CASSARQGASQPQHF. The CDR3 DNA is TGTGCCAGCAGCGCAAGACAGGGGGCGAGTCAGCCCCAGCATTTT. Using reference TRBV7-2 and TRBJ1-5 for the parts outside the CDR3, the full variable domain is GAGVSQSPSNKVTEKGKDVELRCDPISGHTALYWYRQSLGQGLEFLIYFQGNSAPDKSGLPSDRFSAERTGGSVSTLTIQRTQQEDSAVYLCASSARQGASQPQHFGDGTRLSIL.

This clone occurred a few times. CDR3 sequence reads: CASSRGGLDQETQYF. DNA of the CDR3: TGTGCCAGCAGTCGGGGGGGGCTGGACCAAGAGACCCAGTACTTC. The chain is built from TRBV4-2 and TRBJ2-5; 8 bases map to TRBD2. CDR3 length equals 15 residues. The V gene end was trimmed by 6 bases and the J gene end by 0 bases; junction bases not matched to a gene: 6. Germline loops: CDR1 LGHNA, CDR2 YNFKEQ.

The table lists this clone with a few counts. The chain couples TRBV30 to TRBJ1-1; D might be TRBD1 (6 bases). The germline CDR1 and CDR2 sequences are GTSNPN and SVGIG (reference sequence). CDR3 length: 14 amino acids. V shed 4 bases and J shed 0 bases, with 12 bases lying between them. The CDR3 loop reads CAWNLQGMNTEAFF. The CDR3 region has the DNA TGTGCCTGGAATTTACAGGGAATGAACACTGAAGCTTTCTTT.

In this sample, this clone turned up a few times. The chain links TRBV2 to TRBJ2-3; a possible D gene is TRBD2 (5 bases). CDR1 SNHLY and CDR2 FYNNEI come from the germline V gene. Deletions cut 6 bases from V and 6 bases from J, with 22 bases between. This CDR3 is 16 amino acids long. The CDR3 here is CASRAPIGGSGDTQYF. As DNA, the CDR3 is TGTGCCAGCAGAGCCCCGATTGGCGGGTCCGGGGATACGCAGTATTTT.

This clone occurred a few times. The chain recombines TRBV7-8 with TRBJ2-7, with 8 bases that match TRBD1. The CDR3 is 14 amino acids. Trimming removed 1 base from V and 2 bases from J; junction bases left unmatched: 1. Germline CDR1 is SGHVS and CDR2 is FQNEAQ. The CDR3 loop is CASSLETGAYEQYF. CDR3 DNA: TGTGCCAGCAGCTTAGAGACAGGGGCCTACGAGCAGTACTTC.

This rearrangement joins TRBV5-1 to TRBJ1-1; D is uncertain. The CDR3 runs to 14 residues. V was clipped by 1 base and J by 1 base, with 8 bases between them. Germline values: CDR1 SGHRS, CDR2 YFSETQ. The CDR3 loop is CASSLLETNTEAFF. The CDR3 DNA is TGCGCCAGCAGCTTGTTAGAAACGAACACTGAAGCTTTCTTT.

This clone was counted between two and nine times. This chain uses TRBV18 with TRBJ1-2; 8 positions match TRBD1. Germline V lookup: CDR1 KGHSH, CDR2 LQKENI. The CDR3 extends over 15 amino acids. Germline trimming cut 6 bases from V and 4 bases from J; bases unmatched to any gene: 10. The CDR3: CASSNQGAEVYGYTF. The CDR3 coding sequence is TGTGCCAGCTCGAACCAGGGGGCTGAGGTCTATGGCTACACCTTC.

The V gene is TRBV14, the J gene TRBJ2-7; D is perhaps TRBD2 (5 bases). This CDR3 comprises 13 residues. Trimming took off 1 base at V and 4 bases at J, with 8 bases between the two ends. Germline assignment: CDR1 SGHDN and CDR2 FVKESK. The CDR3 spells CASSQVGVYEQYF. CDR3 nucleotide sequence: TGTGCCAGCAGCCAAGTGGGAGTATACGAGCAGTACTTC.